A single sample is the source of the 28 T cell receptor beta chains below, sequenced in a study of T cells in Graves' hyperthyroidism and ophthalmopathy. TCR beta CDR3 regions were amplified from RNA. TCR CDR3 underwent first-round RT-PCR with the HTBI primer set. TCRdb ran MiXCR on the multiplex PCR reads and lists one entry per CDR3 protein. The sample records nearly 600,000 distinct CDR3 sequences, 14% being singletons. The sequencing input was blood. These receptors came from a woman younger than 35 with Graves' ophthalmopathy.

The table lists this clonotype with many counts. The chain recombines TRBV2 with TRBJ2-2; tentatively, D is TRBD2 (5 bases). The germline V gene encodes CDR1 SNHLY and CDR2 FYNNEI. The CDR3 length is 15 residues. Trimming cost V 3 bases and J 5 bases, with 13 bases left between them. The CDR3 region is CASSEIRGWTGELFF. The CDR3 DNA sequence: TGTGCCAGCAGTGAGATCCGGGGATGGACCGGGGAGCTGTTTTTT.

This clonotype has only a few counts. V and J are TRBV19 and TRBJ2-5, with D possibly being TRBD1 (7 bases). The CDR3 contains 16 residues. V shed 5 bases and J shed 4 bases, with 20 bases lying between them. Looked up from germline, CDR1 is LNHDA and CDR2 is SQIVND (reference sequence). CDR3 sequence reads: CASSSGGYLAVETQYF. DNA for the CDR3: TGTGCCAGTAGTTCAGGGGGGTATCTCGCTGTAGAGACCCAGTACTTC.

This clonotype has only a few counts. The chain recombines TRBV4-2 with TRBJ2-5, with TRBD2 matching 11 bases. The CDR3 sequence is 17 residues long. With V trimmed by 0 bases and J by 5 bases, 8 bases remained unmatched. Per the germline V gene, CDR1 is LGHNA and CDR2 is YNFKEQ. This chain's CDR3 is CASSQEGSGRAGETQYF. Written as DNA, the CDR3 is TGTGCCAGCAGCCAAGAGGGTAGCGGGAGGGCAGGCGAGACCCAGTACTTC.

This clonotype was observed many times. The chain has TRBV20-1 and TRBJ2-7; tentative D call: TRBD1 (5 bases). The CDR3 runs to 11 residues. Per the germline V gene, CDR1 is DFQATT and CDR2 is SNEGSKA (reference sequence). The germline V and J ends were trimmed by 7 bases and 4 bases, with 11 bases remaining between them. CDR3 region: CSGSREYEQYF. CDR3 bases: TGCAGTGGGTCCAGGGAATACGAGCAGTACTTC.

This clonotype was seen ten or more times. The chain carries TRBV2 and TRBJ2-5; 7 bases match TRBD2. The trim removed 4 bases at V and 4 bases at J, leaving 0 bases unmatched. Germline assignment: CDR1 SNHLY and CDR2 FYNNEI. CDR3 length: 12 amino acids. The DNA for the CDR3 is TGTGCCAGCAGTGGACTAGCAGAGACCCAGTACTTC. Translating it yields CASSGLAETQYF.

This clonotype occurred a few times. The chain links TRBV12-3 or TRBV12-4 to TRBJ1-5; TRBD1 is a possible D gene (5 bases). V lost 5 bases and J lost 3, with 14 bases in between. The CDR3 sequence is 15 residues long. CDR3 amino acids: CASSPPGPINQPQHF. CDR3 in DNA: TGTGCCAGCAGTCCGCCGGGACCGATCAATCAGCCCCAGCATTTT.

This clonotype was counted between two and nine times. The chain joins TRBV19 to TRBJ1-1; the D is unclear. The CDR3 has 15 residues. Per germline, CDR1 LNHDA and CDR2 SQIVND (reference sequence). V dropped 8 bases and J dropped 0 bases, with 16 bases sitting between them. CDR3 coding DNA: TGTGCCAGTGAGTGGGGTCGACCGTTGAACACTGAAGCTTTCTTT. This sequence encodes CASEWGRPLNTEAFF.

This clonotype was picked up many times. The V and J genes are TRBV15 and TRBJ2-7, with D perhaps matching TRBD2 (5 bases). This CDR3 has 15 amino acids. The germline V gene has CDR1 LNHNV and CDR2 YYDKDF (reference sequence). Trimming removed 1 base from V and 1 base from J, with 11 bases in between. The CDR3, as DNA: TGTGCCACCAGCAGAGGGGCTAGCCAATCCTACGAGCAGTACTTC. Translated: CATSRGASQSYEQYF.

The genes are TRBV20-1 and TRBJ1-5; D possibly corresponds to TRBD1 (6 bases). V lost 3 bases and J 3 bases, leaving 18 bases between the germline ends. The germline V gene has CDR1 DFQATT and CDR2 SNEGSKA (reference sequence). There are 16 residues in the CDR3. CDR3 coding DNA: TGCAGTGCTAGGGGTACAGGGTCCCTTTACAATCAGCCCCAGCATTTT. Protein sequence: CSARGTGSLYNQPQHF.

In its sample, this clonotype was seen a few times. The chain is built from TRBV6-1 and TRBJ1-5; weak D call: TRBD1 (5 bases). Germline loops: CDR1 MNHNS, CDR2 SASEGT. Deletions cut 6 bases from V and 0 bases from J, with 18 bases between. The CDR3 spans 17 residues. Here the CDR3 DNA reads TGTGCCAGCAGGCCCAATCGGGAGACAGTTAGCAATCAGCCCCAGCATTTT. Translation: CASRPNRETVSNQPQHF.

In this sample, this clonotype turned up a few times. The chain employs TRBV9 and TRBJ1-4, with D possibly TRBD1 on 6 matching bases. V was cut by 4 bases and J by 6 bases, with 16 bases left in between. The germline CDR1 and CDR2 sequences are SGDLS and YYNGEE. The CDR3 is made up of 15 amino acids. The CDR3 here is CASSPEGGGDEKLFF. In DNA, the CDR3 is TGTGCCAGCAGCCCCGAAGGGGGGGGCGATGAAAAACTGTTTTTT.

This clonotype was seen a handful of times. The J gene is TRBJ2-1, the V gene TRBV19; TRBD1 aligns across 7 bases. CDR1 is LNHDA and CDR2 is SQIVND in the germline V gene (reference sequence). The length of the CDR3 is 14 residues. Losses at the gene ends were 3 bases for V and 4 bases for J; bases not matched to a gene: 3. DNA for the CDR3: TGTGCCAGTAGTATGGGACAGAGTTACAATGAGCAGTTCTTC. It codes for CASSMGQSYNEQFF.

The CDR3 sequence: CAWTPSPGQTVYGYTF. CDR3 nucleotide sequence: TGTGCCTGGACCCCAAGTCCCGGACAGACCGTCTATGGCTACACCTTC. The J gene is TRBJ1-2, the V gene TRBV30, with a tentative D call TRBD1 (6 bases). The CDR3 totals 16 residues. Trimming left V 4 bases short and J 4 bases short, with 22 bases between. The germline V gene encodes CDR1 GTSNPN and CDR2 SVGIG (reference sequence).

This clonotype was seen ten or more times. The chain employs TRBV7-9 and TRBJ2-4; 7 bases agree with TRBD1. The CDR3 sequence is 16 residues long. Germline values: CDR1 SEHNR, CDR2 FQNEAQ (reference sequence). Unmatched junction bases numbered 7, after V lost 5 bases and J lost 0 bases. The CDR3 spells CASSRGTVLAKNIQYF. In DNA form, the CDR3 reads TGTGCCAGCAGCCGTGGGACAGTCCTAGCCAAAAACATTCAGTACTTC.

This clonotype showed up many times. The rearrangement joins TRBV28 to TRBJ1-6, with D perhaps matching TRBD1 (6 bases). V was cut by 5 bases and J by 8 bases, with 13 bases left in between. The CDR3 is 14 amino acids. The germline V gene has CDR1 MDHEN and CDR2 SYDVKM. The DNA of the CDR3 is TGTGCCAGCAGTACCGGGACATGGCATTCACCCCTCCACTTT. Translation: CASSTGTWHSPLHF.

This clonotype is labeled medium-sized. J is TRBJ2-7 and V is TRBV11-3, with D possibly matching TRBD1 (5 bases). Germline values: CDR1 SGHNT, CDR2 YENEEA. The V end lost 5 bases, the J end lost 2 bases, and 7 bases lay between the germline ends. The CDR3 has 12 amino acids. CDR3 in DNA: TGTGCCAGCAGCACGACAGCCTACGAGCAGTACTTC. Translated: CASSTTAYEQYF.

On this clonotype: A much larger clonotype is one base distant, so this may be a read error. This rearrangement joins TRBV9 to TRBJ2-1; TRBD1 matches at 8 bases. Per the germline V gene, CDR1 is SGDLS and CDR2 is YYNGEE. CDR3 length: 15 amino acids. V lost 7 bases to trimming and J lost 4 bases; unmatched junction nucleotides: 10. CDR3 nucleotide sequence: TGTGCCAGCGGCCGCCCGGGACAGGCTTACAATGAGCAGTTCTTC. This translates into CASGRPGQAYNEQFF.

This clonotype was seen ten or more times. The J gene is TRBJ2-1, the V gene TRBV5-1; TRBD2 matches at 8 bases. The junction had 10 bases not matched to a gene; V was cut back by 0 bases and J by 5 bases. Germline CDR1 is SGHRS and CDR2 is YFSETQ. The CDR3 spans 17 residues. CDR3 region: CASSLAQRAGGHNEQFF. The DNA for the CDR3 is TGCGCCAGCAGCTTGGCCCAGAGGGCGGGAGGCCACAATGAGCAGTTCTTC.

This clonotype was detected many times. This chain uses TRBV5-1 with TRBJ2-1; perhaps TRBD2 as D (6 bases). CDR1 and CDR2 (germline): SGHRS, YFSETQ. The CDR3 runs to 14 residues. With 4 bases removed from V and 3 bases from J, the gap between germline ends came to 11 bases. The CDR3 DNA reads as TGCGCCAGCAGCACTGGACTAATCTACAATGAGCAGTTCTTC. It translates to CASSTGLIYNEQFF.

This clonotype has a count of ten or more. V gene TRBV7-2 combines with J gene TRBJ2-7; no clear D gene. Germline CDR1 is SGHTA and CDR2 is FQGNSA. V lost 0 bases and J 5 bases, leaving 11 bases between the germline ends. The length of the CDR3 is 14 residues. CDR3 loop: CASSLAHPPDEQYF. The DNA of the CDR3 is TGTGCCAGCAGCTTAGCGCATCCCCCCGACGAGCAGTACTTC.

The chain couples TRBV27 to TRBJ1-2; D is unresolved. The germline V gene encodes CDR1 MNHEY and CDR2 SMNVEV (reference sequence). Between the trimmed V and J ends, which lost 6 bases and 8 bases, there was a span of 10 bases. The CDR3 is 11 amino acids. This chain's CDR3 is CASSHGLGYTF. The CDR3 nucleotides are TGTGCCAGCAGCCATGGGTTGGGCTACACCTTC.

This clonotype has only a few counts. This chain's CDR3 is CASSLRPGETQYF. The CDR3 bases are TGTGCCAGCAGCTTAAGGCCTGGGGAGACCCAGTACTTC. The rearrangement uses TRBV7-3 and TRBJ2-5; D uncertain. V lost 1 base, J lost 5 bases, and 8 bases lay in between. The CDR3 covers 13 residues. CDR1 and CDR2 from the germline V gene are SGHTA and FQGTGA. The full variable domain, its missing parts supplied by reference TRBV7-3 and TRBJ2-5, is GAGVSQTPSNKVTEKGKYVELRCDPISGHTALYWYRQSLGQGPEFLIYFQGTGAADDSGLPNDRFFAVRPEGSVSTLKIQRTERGDSAVYLCASSLRPGETQYFGPGTRLLVL.

This clonotype was counted ten times or more. The chain is built from TRBV30 and TRBJ2-7, with 8 bases that match TRBD1. The CDR3 extends over 14 amino acids. Germline V gene lookup returns CDR1 GTSNPN and CDR2 SVGIG (reference sequence). V was clipped by 5 bases and J by 3 bases; unmatched bases: 9. DNA of the CDR3: TGTGCCTGGGGAACCGGGACAGGTCACTACGAGCAGTACTTC. Amino acids: CAWGTGTGHYEQYF.

The table lists this clonotype with many counts. V and J are TRBV7-3 and TRBJ2-1, with 7 nucleotides matching TRBD2. Germline V lookup: CDR1 SGHTA, CDR2 FQGTGA. This CDR3 is 13 amino acids long. V gave up 4 bases and J gave up 7 bases; unmatched junction bases: 4. This chain's CDR3 is CASSSYSGNEQFF. The CDR3 nucleotides read TGTGCCAGCAGCTCTTATAGCGGGAATGAGCAGTTCTTC.

This chain uses TRBV5-1 with TRBJ2-1; 12 nucleotides align to TRBD2. Germline trimming cut 3 bases from V and 4 bases from J; bases unmatched to any gene: 8. Per germline, CDR1 SGHRS and CDR2 YFSETQ. The CDR3 has 17 residues. DNA of the CDR3: TGCGCCAGCAGCTACCTTCCGCTAGCGGGGGGGTACAATGAGCAGTTCTTC. Encoded protein: CASSYLPLAGGYNEQFF.

This clonotype was picked up a small number of times. The gene calls are TRBV4-3 and TRBJ2-2; 8 nucleotides match TRBD2. The germline CDR1 and CDR2 sequences are LGHNA and YSLEER. This CDR3 has 18 amino acids. V lost 0 bases and J lost 4; bases outside the gene matches: 10. CDR3 residues: CASSQDPPSGLGTGELFF. The CDR3 nucleotides are TGCGCCAGCAGCCAAGACCCTCCTAGCGGGTTGGGCACCGGGGAGCTGTTTTTT.

This chain uses TRBV27 with TRBJ1-3, with TRBD1 identical over 11 bases. Trimming cost V 5 bases and J 7 bases; bases outside gene matches: 10. The CDR3 is 16 residues long. Germline V gene data show CDR1 as MNHEY and CDR2 as SMNVEV (reference sequence). The CDR3 DNA is TGTGCCAGCAGTAAAAGGACAGGGGGCAGGTCGAACACCATATATTTT. Protein: CASSKRTGGRSNTIYF.

This clonotype showed up just a few times. This chain links TRBV29-1 with TRBJ1-2; D not resolved. Germline assignment: CDR1 SQVTM and CDR2 ANQGSEA. Trimming took 3 bases from V and 0 from J, leaving 5 bases between them. There are 12 residues in the CDR3. CDR3 loop: CSVDRTNYGYTF. The CDR3 DNA reads TGCAGCGTTGACAGAACTAACTATGGCTACACCTTC. Drawing the rest from reference TRBV29-1 and TRBJ1-2, the complete variable domain is SAVISQKPSRDICQRGTSLTIQCQVDSQVTMMFWYRQQPGQSLTLIATANQGSEATYESGFVIDKFPISRPNLTFSTLTVSNMSPEDSSIYLCSVDRTNYGYTFGSGTRLTVV.